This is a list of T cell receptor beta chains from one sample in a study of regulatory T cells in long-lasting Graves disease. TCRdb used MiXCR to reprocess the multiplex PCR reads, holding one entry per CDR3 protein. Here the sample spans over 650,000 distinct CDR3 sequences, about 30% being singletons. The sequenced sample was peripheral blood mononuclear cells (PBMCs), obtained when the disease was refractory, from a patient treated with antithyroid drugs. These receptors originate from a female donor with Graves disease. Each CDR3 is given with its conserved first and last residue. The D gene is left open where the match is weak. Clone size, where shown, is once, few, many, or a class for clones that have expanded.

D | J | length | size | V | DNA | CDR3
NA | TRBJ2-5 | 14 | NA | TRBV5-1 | TGCGCCAGCAGCCCATCGGGGGGCTTAGAGACCCAGTACTTC | CASSPSGGLETQYF
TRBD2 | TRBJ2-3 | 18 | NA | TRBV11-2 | TGTGCCAGCAGCTTAAGGGGCCACGGGACTAGCGGAACAGATACGCAGTATTTT | CASSLRGHGTSGTDTQYF
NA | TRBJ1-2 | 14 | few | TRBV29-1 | TGCAGCGTTGGGGGGGGAATCCCTAACTATGGCTACACCTTC | CSVGGGIPNYGYTF
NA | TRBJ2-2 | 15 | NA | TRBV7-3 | TGTGCCAGCAGCTTAAGGCATGCGGCCGCGGTGGAGCTGTTTTTT | CASSLRHAAAVELFF
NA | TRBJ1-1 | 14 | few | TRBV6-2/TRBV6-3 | TGTGCCAGCAGTTTGACGTTAGCGAACACTGAAGCTTTCTTT | CASSLTLANTEAFF
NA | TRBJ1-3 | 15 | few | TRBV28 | TGTGCCACCGTGGGGGACGACAGTCCTGGAAACACCATATATTTT | CATVGDDSPGNTIYF
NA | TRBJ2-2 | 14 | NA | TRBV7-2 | TGTGCCAGCAGGGACGACTACTTCACCGGGGAGCTGTTTTTT | CASRDDYFTGELFF
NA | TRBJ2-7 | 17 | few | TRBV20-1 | TGCAGTGCTAGACCTTCCCAGGGGCCGGAAAGCTCCTACGAGCAGTACTTC | CSARPSQGPESSYEQYF
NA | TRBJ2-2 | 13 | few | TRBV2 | TGTGCCAGCCATCCCAGGGAGGCCGGGGAGCTGTTTTTT | CASHPREAGELFF
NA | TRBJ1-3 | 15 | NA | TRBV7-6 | TGTGCCAGCAGCTTAGAACAGTCCTCTGGAAACACCATATATTTT | CASSLEQSSGNTIYF
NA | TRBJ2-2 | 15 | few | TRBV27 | TGTGCCAGCAGTTTATCGTGGGGGATCACCGGGGAGCTGTTTTTT | CASSLSWGITGELFF
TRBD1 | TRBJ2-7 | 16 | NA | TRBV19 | TGTGCCAGTAGTACGAATACCGGGACAGGGATGACCGAGCAGTACTTC | CASSTNTGTGMTEQYF
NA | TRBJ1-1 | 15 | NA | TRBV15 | TGTGCCACCAGCAGAGATCGCCTCCCGAACACTGAAGCTTTCTTT | CATSRDRLPNTEAFF
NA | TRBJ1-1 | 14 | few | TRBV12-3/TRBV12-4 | TGTGCCAGCAGAGCCGCAGGGGTGAACACTGAAGCTTTCTTT | CASRAAGVNTEAFF
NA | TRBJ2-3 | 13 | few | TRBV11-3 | TGTGCCAGCAGCTTCCGACAGACAGATACGCAGTATTTT | CASSFRQTDTQYF
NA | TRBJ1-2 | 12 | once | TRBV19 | TGTGCCGCCGTCGGGGTTAACTATGGCTACACCTTC | CAAVGVNYGYTF
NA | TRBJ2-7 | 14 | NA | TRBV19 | TGTGCCAGTAGTAGAACAACAGGCGCCTACGAGCAGTACTTC | CASSRTTGAYEQYF
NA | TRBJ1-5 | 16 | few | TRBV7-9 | TGTGCCAGCAGCGCCGAGGGGGGCCCCGACAATCAGCCCCAGCATTTT | CASSAEGGPDNQPQHF
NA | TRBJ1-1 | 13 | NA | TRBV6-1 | TGTGCCAGCAGGGGGGCCGCGGACGCTGAAGCTTTCTTT | CASRGAADAEAFF
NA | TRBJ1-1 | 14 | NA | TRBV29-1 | TGCAGCGTTGAAGGGGCTCGAAGGAACACTGAAGCTTTCTTT | CSVEGARRNTEAFF
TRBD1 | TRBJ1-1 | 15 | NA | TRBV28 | TGTGCCAGCAGTTTACCGGGACAGACGAACACTGAAGCTTTCTTT | CASSLPGQTNTEAFF
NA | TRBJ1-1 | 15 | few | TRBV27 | TGTGCCAGCAGTTTTAGGGGGTTTATGAACACTGAAGCTTTCTTT | CASSFRGFMNTEAFF
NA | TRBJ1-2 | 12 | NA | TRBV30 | TGTGCCTCCCAAAAGGGGGGGCAGGGCTACACCTTC | CASQKGGQGYTF
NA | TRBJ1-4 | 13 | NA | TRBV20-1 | TGCAGTGTCCAGGGGATCCGCAATGAAAAACTGTTTTTT | CSVQGIRNEKLFF
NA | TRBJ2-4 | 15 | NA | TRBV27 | TGTGCCAGCCGTGGGCAGAAAGGGGGCAAAAACATTCAGTACTTC | CASRGQKGGKNIQYF
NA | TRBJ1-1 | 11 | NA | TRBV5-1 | TGCGCCAGCAGCTTGGATGGGACGGCTTTCTTT | CASSLDGTAFF
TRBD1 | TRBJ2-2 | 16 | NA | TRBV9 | TGTGCCAGCAGCGACTTCCAGGGGGCATTTACCGGGGAGCTGTTTTTT | CASSDFQGAFTGELFF
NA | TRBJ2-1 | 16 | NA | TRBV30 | TGTGCCTGGGCTTTGGGGGGGGCCAGCGGGCGGGATGAGCAGTTCTTC | CAWALGGASGRDEQFF
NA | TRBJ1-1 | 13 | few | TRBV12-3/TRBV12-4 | TGTGCCATCATAACAAACATGAACACTGAAGCTTTCTTT | CAIITNMNTEAFF
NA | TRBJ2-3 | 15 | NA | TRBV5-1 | TGCGCCAGCAGCTTCGTACCACAAAGCACAGATACGCAGTATTTT | CASSFVPQSTDTQYF
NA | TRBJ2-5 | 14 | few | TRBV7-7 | TGTGCCAGCAGCTTACAAGGCAGAATGGAGACCCAGTACTTC | CASSLQGRMETQYF
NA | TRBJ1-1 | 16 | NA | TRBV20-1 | TGCAGTGCCGCATTCCTTTTTGCGGACGGGAACACTGAAGCTTTCTTT | CSAAFLFADGNTEAFF
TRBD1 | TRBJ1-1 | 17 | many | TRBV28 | TGTGCCAGCAGTTCCGGGACAGGGGTAATGTTAGACACTGAAGCTTTCTTT | CASSSGTGVMLDTEAFF
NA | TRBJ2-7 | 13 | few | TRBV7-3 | TGTGCCAGCAGTCGGAGGCCCGGAACCGAGCAGTACTTC | CASSRRPGTEQYF
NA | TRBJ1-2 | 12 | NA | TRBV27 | TGTGCCAGCAGGCTAATTAACGGTGGCTACACCTTC | CASRLINGGYTF
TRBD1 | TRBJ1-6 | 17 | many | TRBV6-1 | TGTGCCAGCAGTGAAGCGGTTAGAGGGGGCAAGAATTCACCCCTCCACTTT | CASSEAVRGGKNSPLHF
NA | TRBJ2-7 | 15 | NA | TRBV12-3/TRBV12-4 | TGTGCCAGCAGTTTAAGCCCTAGTGGCTCCTACGAGCAGTACTTC | CASSLSPSGSYEQYF
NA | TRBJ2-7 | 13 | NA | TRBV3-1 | TGTGCCAGCAGCCAGGCGCCTCCCTACGAGCAGTACTTC | CASSQAPPYEQYF
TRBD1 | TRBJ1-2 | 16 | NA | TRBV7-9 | TGTGCCAGCAGCTTCCCGGGACAGACCTCTCCTTATGGCTACACCTTC | CASSFPGQTSPYGYTF
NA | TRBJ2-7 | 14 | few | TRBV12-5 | TGTGCTAGTGGGGTCTCAGGCGGTAGCCACGAGCAGTACTTC | CASGVSGGSHEQYF
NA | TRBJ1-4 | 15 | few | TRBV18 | TGTGCCAGCTCACCAGGGCGCCTACCCGCAACAAAACTGTCTTTT | CASSPGRLPATKLSF
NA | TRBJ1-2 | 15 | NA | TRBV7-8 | TGTGCCAGCAGCACTATCAAAATATCTAACTATGGCTACACCTTC | CASSTIKISNYGYTF
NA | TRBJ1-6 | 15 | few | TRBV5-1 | TGCGCCAGCAGCCAGACAGTCGTGTATAATTCACCCCTCCACTTT | CASSQTVVYNSPLHF
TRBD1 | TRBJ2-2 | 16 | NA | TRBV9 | TGTGCCAGCAGCGTACAACAGGGGGCTTACACCGGGGAGCTGTTTTTT | CASSVQQGAYTGELFF
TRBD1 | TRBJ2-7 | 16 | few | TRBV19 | TGTGCCAGTAGTACACCAGGGACAGGCCTGGCCTACGAGCAGTACTTC | CASSTPGTGLAYEQYF
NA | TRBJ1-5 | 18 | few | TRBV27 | TGTGCCAGCAGTTCAGTTCGAGGGGGAGTAGGAAGCAATCAGCCCCAGCATTTT | CASSSVRGGVGSNQPQHF
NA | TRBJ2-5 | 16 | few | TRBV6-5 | TGTGCCAGCAGTTCCTTTTTGGCGGGCCGACAAGAGACCCAGTACTTC | CASSSFLAGRQETQYF
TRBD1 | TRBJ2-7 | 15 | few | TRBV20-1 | TGCAGTGCTAGAAACAGACAGGGGACCCCCTACGAGCAGTACTTC | CSARNRQGTPYEQYF
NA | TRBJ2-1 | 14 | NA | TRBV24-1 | TGTGCCACCAGTGATTGGCAGGGTGGTGATGAGCAGTTCTTC | CATSDWQGGDEQFF
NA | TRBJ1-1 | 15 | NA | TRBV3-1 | TGTGCCAGCAGCCAAACCCAGGGGCGGCACACTGAAGCTTTCTTT | CASSQTQGRHTEAFF
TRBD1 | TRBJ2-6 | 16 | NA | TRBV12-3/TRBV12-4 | TGTGCCAGCAGTTTAACAGGGGGCTCTGGGGCCAACGTCCTGACTTTC | CASSLTGGSGANVLTF